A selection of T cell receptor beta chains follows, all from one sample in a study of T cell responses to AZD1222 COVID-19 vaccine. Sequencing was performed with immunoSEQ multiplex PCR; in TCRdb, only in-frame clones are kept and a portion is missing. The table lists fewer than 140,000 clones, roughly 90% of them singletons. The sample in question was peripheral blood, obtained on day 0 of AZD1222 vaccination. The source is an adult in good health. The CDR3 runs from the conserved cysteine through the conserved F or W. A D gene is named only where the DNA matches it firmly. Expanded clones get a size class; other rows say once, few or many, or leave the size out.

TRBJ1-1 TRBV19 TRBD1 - CAIDRGIGSTEAFF TGTGCCATAGACAGGGGGATTGGGAGCACTGAAGCTTTCTTT
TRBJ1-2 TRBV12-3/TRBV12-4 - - CASSTQGIRGYTF TGTGCCAGCAGTACTCAGGGAATTCGCGGCTACACCTTC
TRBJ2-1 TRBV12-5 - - CASGTHQYNEQFF TGTGCTAGTGGTACCCACCAATACAATGAGCAGTTCTTC
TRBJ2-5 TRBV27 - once CASSTPGVGETQYF TGTGCCAGCAGTACTCCCGGGGTGGGGGAGACCCAGTACTTC
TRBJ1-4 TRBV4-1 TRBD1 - CASSLSPGTGDVKLFF TGCGCCAGCAGCCTGAGCCCCGGGACAGGGGATGTAAAACTGTTTTTT
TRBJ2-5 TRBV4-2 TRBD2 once CASSQVFSGDETQYF TGTGCCAGCAGCCAAGTTTTTAGCGGGGATGAGACCCAGTACTTC
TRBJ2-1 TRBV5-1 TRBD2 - CASSPLTSGDYNEQFF TGCGCCAGCAGCCCCCTGACTAGCGGCGATTACAATGAGCAGTTCTTC
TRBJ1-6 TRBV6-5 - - CASSYSRQALTLHF TGTGCCAGCAGTTACTCGAGACAGGCCTTGACCCTCCACTTT
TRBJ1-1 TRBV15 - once CATSKPDGGNTEAFF TGTGCCACCAGCAAACCCGACGGTGGGAACACTGAAGCTTTCTTT
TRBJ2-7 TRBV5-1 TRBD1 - CASSMGQEAYEQYF TGCGCCAGCAGCATGGGACAGGAAGCCTACGAGCAGTACTTC
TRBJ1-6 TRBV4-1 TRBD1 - CASSQGQGPLNSPLHF TGCGCCAGCAGCCAGGGACAGGGGCCTTTAAATTCACCCCTCCACTTT
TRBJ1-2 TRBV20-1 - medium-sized CSASSGQGGGYTF TGCAGTGCTAGTTCGGGTCAGGGCGGTGGCTACACCTTC
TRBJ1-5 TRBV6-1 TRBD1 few CASPQGGEGPGPQHF TGTGCCAGCCCCCAGGGGGGGGAAGGTCCGGGGCCCCAGCATTTT
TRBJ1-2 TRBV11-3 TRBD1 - CASSAGTGYGYTF TGTGCCAGCAGCGCAGGGACAGGGTATGGCTACACCTTC
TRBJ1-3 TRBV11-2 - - CASSSLRQLLSGNTIYF TGTGCCAGCAGCTCCCTCCGGCAGCTGCTCTCTGGAAACACCATATATTTT
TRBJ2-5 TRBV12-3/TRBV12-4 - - CASSMDQETQYF TGTGCCAGCAGTATGGACCAAGAGACCCAGTACTTC
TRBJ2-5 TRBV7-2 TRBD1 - CASSFRTGTQETQYF TGTGCCAGCAGCTTTAGGACAGGGACACAAGAGACCCAGTACTTC
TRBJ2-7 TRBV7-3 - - CASSLRASEDEQYF TGTGCCAGCAGCTTAAGGGCTAGCGAGGACGAGCAGTACTTC
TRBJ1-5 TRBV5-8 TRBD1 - CASSWGLRDRPLSNQPQHF TGTGCCAGCAGCTGGGGCCTCCGGGACAGACCACTTAGCAATCAGCCCCAGCATTTT
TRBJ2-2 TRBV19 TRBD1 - CASSTRDRTYGELFF TGTGCCAGTAGTACCCGGGACAGGACTTACGGGGAGCTGTTTTTT
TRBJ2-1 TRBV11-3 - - CASSLGLSEQFF TGTGCCAGCAGCTTAGGCCTTTCAGAGCAGTTCTTC
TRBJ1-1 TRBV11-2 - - CASSAGYTEAFF TGTGCCAGCAGCGCTGGGTACACTGAAGCTTTCTTT
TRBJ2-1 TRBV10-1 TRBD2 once CASSSGTSGRDEQFF TGCGCCAGCAGCTCCGGGACTAGCGGGAGAGATGAGCAGTTCTTC
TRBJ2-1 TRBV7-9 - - CATDGYLAESSYNEQFF TGTGCCACCGACGGATACTTAGCGGAGTCTTCCTACAATGAGCAGTTCTTC
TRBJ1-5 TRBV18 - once CASSSSGSQGNQPQHF TGTGCCAGCTCATCCTCGGGAAGTCAGGGCAATCAGCCCCAGCATTTT
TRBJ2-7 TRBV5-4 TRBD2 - CASSVLAGGVDEQYF TGTGCCAGCAGCGTACTAGCGGGAGGGGTCGACGAGCAGTACTTC
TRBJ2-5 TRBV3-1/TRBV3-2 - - CASSQEAVRQETQYF TGTGCCAGCAGCCAAGAGGCCGTTCGTCAAGAGACCCAGTACTTC
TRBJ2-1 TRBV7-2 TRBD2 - CASTWTSGNNEQFF TGTGCCAGCACCTGGACTAGCGGTAACAATGAGCAGTTCTTC
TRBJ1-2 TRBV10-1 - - CASSESLGYGYTF TGCGCCAGCAGTGAAAGTTTGGGGTATGGCTACACCTTC
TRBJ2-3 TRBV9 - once CASSATTGSDTQYF TGTGCCAGCAGCGCAACTACAGGGTCAGATACGCAGTATTTT
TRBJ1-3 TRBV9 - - CASSETPIPNTIYF TGTGCCAGCAGCGAGACACCTATACCAAACACCATATATTTT
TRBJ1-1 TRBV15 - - CATSRDRAGWNAFF TGTGCCACCAGCAGAGATAGGGCAGGGTGGAATGCTTTCTTT
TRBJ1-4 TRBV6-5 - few CASSYSNRPTNEKLFF TGTGCCAGCAGTTACTCGAACAGACCAACTAATGAAAAACTGTTTTTT
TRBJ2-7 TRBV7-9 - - CASSLVGEQYF TGTGCCAGCAGCTTAGTCGGCGAGCAGTACTTC
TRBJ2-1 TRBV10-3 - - CAISVQTSTYNEQFF TGTGCCATCAGTGTTCAGACCAGTACTTACAATGAGCAGTTCTTC
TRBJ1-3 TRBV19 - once CASSIATGKSGNTIYF TGTGCCAGTAGTATCGCAACAGGGAAGTCTGGAAACACCATATATTTT
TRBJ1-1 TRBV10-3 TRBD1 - CAIHPGQKDMNTEAFF TGTGCCATCCATCCGGGACAGAAAGATATGAACACTGAAGCTTTCTTT
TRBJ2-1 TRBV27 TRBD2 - CASNNAGGPGLNEQFF TGTGCCAGCAATAATGCGGGAGGGCCAGGGTTGAATGAGCAGTTCTTC
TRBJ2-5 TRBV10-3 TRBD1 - CAINGQGQETQYF TGTGCCATCAACGGACAGGGCCAAGAGACCCAGTACTTC
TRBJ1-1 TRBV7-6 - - CASSLRVADTEAFF TGTGCCAGCAGCCTCAGGGTAGCGGACACTGAAGCTTTCTTT
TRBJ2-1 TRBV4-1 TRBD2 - CASSPGAGGNEQFF TGCGCCAGCAGCCCCGGGGCGGGGGGGAATGAGCAGTTCTTC
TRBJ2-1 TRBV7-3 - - CASSPFGGSYNEQFF TGTGCCAGCAGCCCGTTTGGGGGATCCTACAATGAGCAGTTCTTC
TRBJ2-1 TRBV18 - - CASSTTVSSYNEQFF TGTGCCAGCTCAACGACTGTCAGCTCCTACAATGAGCAGTTCTTC
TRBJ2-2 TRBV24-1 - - CATSAWETNTGELFF TGTGCCACCAGTGCGTGGGAGACAAACACCGGGGAGCTGTTTTTT
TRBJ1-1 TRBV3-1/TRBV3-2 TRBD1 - CASSRTGGLEAFF TGTGCCAGCAGCCGAACAGGGGGCCTTGAAGCTTTCTTT
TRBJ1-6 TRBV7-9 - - CASSDRGSSPNNSPLHF TGTGCCAGCAGCGACCGGGGGTCCAGTCCGAATAATTCACCCCTCCACTTT
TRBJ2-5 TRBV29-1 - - CSVEPQGPETQYF TGCAGCGTTGAACCACAGGGCCCAGAGACCCAGTACTTC
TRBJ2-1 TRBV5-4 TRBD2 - CASSLKGLAGPGNEQFF TGTGCCAGCAGCTTGAAAGGACTAGCGGGGCCGGGCAATGAGCAGTTCTTC
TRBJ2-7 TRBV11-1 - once CASSLQESGEQYF TGTGCCAGCAGCTTACAGGAATCTGGCGAGCAGTACTTC
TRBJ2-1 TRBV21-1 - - CASSKVRGQPLGKQFF TGTGCCAGCAGCAAAGTCAGGGGACAGCCACTTGGGAAGCAGTTCTTC